This T cell receptor (beta chain) was sequenced in a study of CD8+ T cells in alopecia areata. Overall study context: Those treated were given oral tofacitinib at 5 to 10 mg twice daily. Patients in the study were on tofacitinib for 6 to 18 months, then off it for 6 months. Study outcomes and limitations: Affected lesional scalp, above all in alopecia totalis/universalis, was more clonal than normal scalp.

In each case, RNA was isolated and then reverse transcribed into cDNA as the sequencing template. The data were produced by immunoSEQ multiplex PCR, yet TCRdb's version contains in-frame clones alone and is incomplete. The data hold approximately 180,000 clones, with 50% to 75% observed a single time. CDR1 and CDR2 from the germline V gene are LNHDA and SQIVND (reference sequence). V lost 5 bases to trimming and J lost 4 bases, with 11 bases between them. This CDR3 has 13 amino acids. Only a few counts were recorded for this clone. The antigen is not known. Sequencing was performed on CD4+ T cells sorted from blood, taken at week 0. The chain is built from TRBV19 and TRBJ1-2; D gene ambiguous. This TCR was sampled from a human donor with alopecia areata. The CDR3 DNA is TGTGCCAGTAGTCCCTCGGGAAGCTATGGCTACACCTTC. Translated, it gives CASSPSGSYGYTF.